This T cell receptor beta chain comes out of a study of blood T cell repertoires in COVID-19. TCRdb's copy holds only in-frame clones and misses some; the assay was immunoSEQ multiplex PCR. Of roughly 280,000 clones listed, approximately 85% are singletons. This CDR3 contains 14 residues. The germline V gene encodes CDR1 LNHDA and CDR2 SQIVND (reference sequence). The V gene lost 3 bases and the J gene lost 8 bases, with 14 bases spanning the gap. The chain combines TRBV19 with TRBJ1-5; D perhaps matches TRBD1 (5 bases). The sequenced material came from peripheral blood. The TCR sequence derives from a woman in her seventies with acute or convalescent COVID-19. The CDR3 spells CASSMSWGREPQHF. The DNA of the CDR3 is TGTGCCAGTAGTATGTCATGGGGCCGGGAGCCCCAGCATTTT. The entire variable domain, with the rest obtained from reference TRBV19 and TRBJ1-5, is as follows: DGGITQSPKYLFRKEGQNVTLSCEQNLNHDAMYWYRQDPGQGLRLIYYSQIVNDFQKGDIAEGYSVSREKKESFPLTVTSAQKNPTAFYLCASSMSWGREPQHFGDGTRLSIL.